Listed below are T cell receptor beta chains from one sample, sequenced in a study of shared clonotypes between healthy human individuals. The data were produced by immunoSEQ multiplex PCR, yet TCRdb's version contains in-frame clones alone and is incomplete. The sample yields 490,000 or so clones, roughly four fifths seen once. Sequencing was carried out using PBMCs. The receptors come from a woman aged 40 to 50 in good health. Some clones in this sample may be carry-over from other donors' samples. Both conserved end residues are part of each CDR3. The D gene is left open where the match is weak. Not every row has a clone size; where given, it reads once, few, many or a size class.

d_gene: -; v_gene: TRBV28; abundance: -; j_gene: TRBJ1-1; CDR3aa: CASSQSTEAFF; CDR3nt: TGTGCCAGCAGCCAAAGCACTGAAGCTTTCTTT
d_gene: -; v_gene: TRBV5-1; abundance: -; j_gene: TRBJ2-2; CDR3aa: CASSLGFEVGELFF; CDR3nt: TGCGCCAGCAGCTTAGGCTTCGAGGTCGGGGAGCTGTTTTTT
d_gene: TRBD2; v_gene: TRBV10-3; abundance: -; j_gene: TRBJ2-3; CDR3aa: CAISRDSSSGLGTDTQYF; CDR3nt: TGTGCCATCAGTCGTGACTCGAGTAGCGGGCTGGGCACAGATACGCAGTATTTT
d_gene: -; v_gene: TRBV29-1; abundance: many; j_gene: TRBJ1-5; CDR3aa: CSVDSGVGQPQHF; CDR3nt: TGCAGCGTTGATTCAGGGGTTGGTCAGCCCCAGCATTTT
d_gene: -; v_gene: TRBV10-3; abundance: once; j_gene: TRBJ2-7; CDR3aa: CAISEILGEQYF; CDR3nt: TGTGCCATCAGTGAAATCCTGGGCGAGCAGTACTTC
d_gene: -; v_gene: TRBV27; abundance: -; j_gene: TRBJ1-1; CDR3aa: CASSGNRKVTEAFF; CDR3nt: TGTGCCAGCAGTGGGAACAGGAAGGTGACTGAAGCTTTCTTT
d_gene: TRBD1; v_gene: TRBV5-1; abundance: once; j_gene: TRBJ2-7; CDR3aa: CASSSTGQGYEQYF; CDR3nt: TGCGCCAGCAGCTCAACGGGACAGGGGTACGAGCAGTACTTC
d_gene: TRBD1; v_gene: TRBV19; abundance: -; j_gene: TRBJ2-5; CDR3aa: CASRTGQGGTQYF; CDR3nt: TGTGCCAGTAGAACAGGACAGGGCGGGACCCAGTACTTC
d_gene: -; v_gene: TRBV5-8; abundance: -; j_gene: TRBJ1-2; CDR3aa: CASSLAAIANYGYTF; CDR3nt: TGTGCCAGCAGCTTGGCGGCGATAGCTAACTATGGCTACACCTTC
d_gene: -; v_gene: TRBV5-1; abundance: -; j_gene: TRBJ2-5; CDR3aa: CASSLGTVQETQYF; CDR3nt: TGCGCCAGCAGCTTGGGGACGGTCCAAGAGACCCAGTACTTC